The rows below give T cell receptor beta chains drawn from one sample of a study of cytomegalovirus exposure and HLA in healthy donors. TCRdb's copy holds only in-frame clones and misses some; the assay was immunoSEQ multiplex PCR. The table has fewer than 150,000 clones, 65% to 85% seen once. Sequencing was carried out using PBMCs. These receptors were obtained from a man aged 50 or older in good health and CMV-seronegative. Both conserved end residues are part of each CDR3. Each record gives: V gene, clone size, D gene, CDR3 length, J gene, CDR3 protein, CDR3 DNA. The D gene is left open where the match is weak. Size is omitted from some rows. Given values are once, few, many or a class for expanded clones.

>TRBV9|NA|TRBD1|14|TRBJ1-2
CASSEGGGVNGYTF
TGTGCCAGCAGCGAAGGGGGCGGAGTTAATGGCTACACCTTC
>TRBV6-5|NA|TRBD1|14|TRBJ2-7
CASSPDRGLDEQYF
TGTGCCAGCAGCCCGGACAGGGGGCTCGACGAGCAGTACTTC
>TRBV6-5|NA|NA|13|TRBJ2-1
CASRHGRDNEQFF
TGTGCCAGCAGGCATGGCAGGGACAATGAGCAGTTCTTC
>TRBV19|NA|NA|14|TRBJ2-7
CASSIGQGRPKQYF
TGTGCCAGTAGTATTGGGCAGGGAAGACCAAAGCAGTACTTC
>TRBV7-9|NA|NA|12|TRBJ2-1
CSSSFSGGEQFF
TGTTCCAGCAGCTTCTCCGGAGGTGAGCAGTTCTTC
>TRBV29-1|NA|NA|13|TRBJ1-2
CSVERGIGYGYTF
TGCAGCGTTGAGCGGGGGATAGGCTATGGCTACACCTTC
>TRBV18|NA|NA|15|TRBJ1-1
CASSPLDSLNTEAFF
TGTGCCAGCTCACCATTAGACAGCCTGAACACTGAAGCTTTCTTT
>TRBV2|NA|NA|15|TRBJ1-5
CASTNQGMDNQPQHF
TGTGCCAGCACAAATCAGGGGATGGATAATCAGCCCCAGCATTTT
>TRBV2|NA|NA|15|TRBJ2-3
CASRPQGTSTDTQYF
TGTGCCAGCAGACCACAGGGTACAAGCACAGATACGCAGTATTTT
>TRBV19|NA|NA|16|TRBJ2-7
CASTYRAGQGRYEQYF
TGTGCCAGTACCTATAGGGCGGGGCAGGGACGCTACGAGCAGTACTTC
>TRBV6-5|NA|TRBD2|16|TRBJ2-3
CASSYGRTSGSDTQYF
TGTGCCAGCAGTTACGGTAGGACTAGCGGTTCAGATACGCAGTATTTT
>TRBV5-4|NA|NA|13|TRBJ2-3
CASSPPSTDTQYF
TGTGCCAGCAGCCCCCCGAGCACAGATACGCAGTATTTT
>TRBV2|NA|NA|13|TRBJ1-1
CASSLGGTPEAFF
TGTGCCAGCAGCCTGGGGGGAACCCCTGAAGCTTTCTTT
>TRBV18|once|TRBD1|15|TRBJ2-3
CASSARQGGQDTQYF
TGTGCCAGCTCAGCTCGACAGGGGGGTCAAGATACGCAGTATTTT
>TRBV4-3|NA|TRBD2|15|TRBJ2-2
CASSQEAGRTGELFF
TGCGCCAGCAGCCAAGAAGCGGGAAGGACCGGGGAGCTGTTTTTT
>TRBV19|NA|NA|14|TRBJ2-7
CASSIRTSSYEQYF
TGTGCCAGTAGTATTCGTACCAGCTCCTACGAGCAGTACTTC
>TRBV7-2|NA|TRBD2|15|TRBJ2-1
CASSFPGGGGNEQFF
TGTGCCAGCAGCTTCCCGGGCGGGGGGGGCAATGAGCAGTTCTTC
>TRBV4-3|NA|NA|15|TRBJ1-5
CASSPSTVSNQPQHF
TGCGCCAGCAGCCCATCCACAGTTAGCAATCAGCCCCAGCATTTT
>TRBV6-5|NA|NA|15|TRBJ1-5
CASSLRRGENQPQHF
TGTGCCAGCAGTTTACGCAGGGGTGAAAATCAGCCCCAGCATTTT
>TRBV11-3|NA|TRBD2|13|TRBJ2-1
CASSRTSSNEQFF
TGTGCCAGCAGCCGGACTAGCTCCAATGAGCAGTTCTTC
>TRBV28|NA|NA|15|TRBJ2-1
CASSPRPSSYNEQFF
TGTGCCAGCAGTCCTCGTCCCAGCTCCTACAATGAGCAGTTCTTC
>TRBV30|NA|NA|13|TRBJ1-4
CAWNSATGEKLFF
TGTGCCTGGAACTCCGCAACCGGTGAAAAACTGTTTTTT
>TRBV28|NA|TRBD2|14|TRBJ2-7
CASSLRLAGYEQYF
TGTGCCAGCAGCCTTAGACTAGCGGGCTACGAGCAGTACTTC
>TRBV4-2|NA|TRBD1|20|TRBJ2-7
CASSQFPNGGNRGQAYEQYF
TGTGCCAGCAGCCAATTTCCGAATGGTGGAAACAGGGGCCAAGCCTACGAGCAGTACTTC
>TRBV9|NA|NA|14|TRBJ1-6
CASSVGTVNSPLHF
TGTGCCAGCAGCGTAGGTACGGTTAATTCACCCCTCCACTTT
>TRBV2|NA|TRBD2|16|TRBJ2-7
CASREIAGGPSGEQYF
TGTGCCAGCAGAGAAATAGCGGGAGGGCCTTCAGGCGAGCAGTACTTC
>TRBV13|NA|NA|15|TRBJ2-4
CASSPPGGEKNIQYF
TGTGCCAGCAGCCCGCCCGGAGGCGAGAAAAACATTCAGTACTTC
>TRBV28|NA|TRBD2|19|TRBJ2-1
CASSFGLAGVHIHYNEQFF
TGTGCCAGCAGTTTTGGGCTAGCGGGCGTCCACATCCACTACAATGAGCAGTTCTTC
>TRBV6-5|NA|TRBD2|15|TRBJ2-1
CASSPLAGFDNEQFF
TGTGCCAGCAGTCCTCTAGCGGGGTTTGACAATGAGCAGTTCTTC
>TRBV29-1|NA|TRBD1|14|TRBJ2-7
CSAGGTGGSYEQYF
TGCAGCGCCGGCGGGACAGGGGGCTCTTACGAGCAGTACTTC
>TRBV6-7|NA|TRBD2|16|TRBJ2-7
CAGSYPPSGRQEEQYF
TGTGCCGGCAGTTACCCACCTAGCGGGAGGCAGGAAGAGCAGTACTTC
>TRBV2|once|NA|12|TRBJ1-1
CASSERWTEAFF
TGTGCCAGCAGTGAACGGTGGACTGAAGCTTTCTTT
>TRBV7-3|NA|NA|14|TRBJ1-1
CASSFPGAGTEAFF
TGTGCCAGCAGCTTTCCAGGGGCAGGGACTGAAGCTTTCTTT
>TRBV7-9|NA|NA|16|TRBJ2-3
CASSLGATPNLDTQYF
TGTGCCAGCAGCTTGGGGGCCACGCCGAATTTAGATACGCAGTATTTT
>TRBV2|NA|TRBD1|15|TRBJ2-7
CASTRDSVGSYEQYF
TGTGCCAGCACCCGGGACAGTGTTGGCTCCTACGAGCAGTACTTC
>TRBV10-2|NA|NA|14|TRBJ1-1
CASRDGGWGTEAFF
TGCGCCAGCAGGGACGGGGGTTGGGGCACTGAAGCTTTCTTT
>TRBV5-6|NA|NA|11|TRBJ2-7
CASTHAGEQYF
TGTGCCAGCACCCACGCGGGGGAGCAGTACTTC
>TRBV6-5|few|NA|14|TRBJ2-5
CASSYRKNSGTQYF
TGTGCCAGCAGTTACCGGAAGAATTCAGGGACCCAGTACTTC
>TRBV7-2|NA|TRBD1|13|TRBJ2-7
CASSSDRGREQYF
TGTGCCAGCAGCTCGGACAGGGGGCGAGAGCAGTACTTC
>TRBV6-5|NA|NA|15|TRBJ1-2
CASSYAQAPNYGYTF
TGTGCCAGCAGTTACGCGCAGGCCCCTAACTATGGCTACACCTTC
>TRBV5-6|NA|NA|12|TRBJ1-4
CASSQGDEKLFF
TGTGCCAGCAGCCAAGGAGATGAAAAACTGTTTTTT
>TRBV18|NA|NA|12|TRBJ2-5
CASSLSGETQYF
TGTGCCAGCTCGCTTAGCGGAGAGACCCAGTACTTC
>TRBV6-1|NA|TRBD2|14|TRBJ2-4
CASSFPSGRDIQYF
TGTGCCAGCAGTTTCCCTAGCGGTCGGGACATTCAGTACTTC
>TRBV7-2|NA|TRBD2|15|TRBJ2-1
CASSPFAGDHNEQFF
TGTGCCAGCAGCCCCTTTGCGGGAGACCACAATGAGCAGTTCTTC
>TRBV5-6|NA|TRBD1|13|TRBJ1-6
CASSLVDRDRFFF
TGTGCCAGCAGCTTGGTGGATCGGGACAGGTTTTTTTTT
>TRBV4-2|NA|NA|15|TRBJ1-1
CASSQDNGVNTEAFF
TGTGCCAGCAGCCAAGATAACGGGGTGAACACTGAAGCTTTCTTT